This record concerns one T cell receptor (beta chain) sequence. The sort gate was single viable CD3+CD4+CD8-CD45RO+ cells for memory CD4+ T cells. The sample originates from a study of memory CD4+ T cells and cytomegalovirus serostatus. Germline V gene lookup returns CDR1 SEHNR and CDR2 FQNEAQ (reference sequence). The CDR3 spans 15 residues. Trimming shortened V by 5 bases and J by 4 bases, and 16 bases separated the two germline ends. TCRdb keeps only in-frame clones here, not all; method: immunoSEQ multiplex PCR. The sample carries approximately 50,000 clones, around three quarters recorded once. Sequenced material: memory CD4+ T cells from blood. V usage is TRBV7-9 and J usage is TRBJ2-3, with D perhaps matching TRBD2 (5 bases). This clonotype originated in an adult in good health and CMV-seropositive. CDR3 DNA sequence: TGTGCCAGCAGCCCATTTGACGGGCGGGCAGATACGCAGTATTTT. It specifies CASSPFDGRADTQYF.